The clone carrying this TCR beta chain occurred many times. The data were obtained in a study of Graves' ophthalmopathy and Graves' hyperthyroidism. Using RNA transcripts, the TCR beta CDR3 regions were amplified. RT-PCR was first run with HTBI primers, then multiplex PCR in a second round. One entry per CDR3 protein results from TCRdb running MiXCR on the multiplex PCR reads. The sample comprises hundreds of thousands of distinct CDR3 sequences, about 38% of which are singletons, and around 3.3% rests with the top ten. The ends were cut back, 8 bases at V and 6 bases at J, with 8 bases in the middle. The CDR3 is 12 amino acids. The germline V gene encodes CDR1 SEHNR and CDR2 FQNEAQ (reference sequence).

The chain combines TRBV7-9 with TRBJ1-6; D remains unclear. Material: peripheral blood. This sequence was found in an adult man with Graves' ophthalmopathy. CDR3 DNA: TGTGCCAGCGCCGAGATTAATTCACCCCTCCACTTT. Translating it yields CASAEINSPLHF.